Below, 21 T cell receptor beta chains from the same sample are listed, as sequenced in a study of blood T cell repertoires in COVID-19 (dated by TCRdb to 2020 to 2022). Receptor libraries were prepared by the immunoSEQ multiplex PCR assay. TCRdb retrieved this table from immuneACCESS and kept in-frame rearrangements only. Not all clones are present; in checked studies, unresolved V genes account for under half, and no reason is known for the remainder. The sample yields tens of thousands of clones; 75% to 85% were counted once. The ten largest clones take up approximately 20% of the sample. The specimen was peripheral blood. The receptor source for this set is a man in his 70s with acute or convalescent COVID-19.

Note on this clone: At one end the junction does not follow the germline gene, possibly because of a read error. The CDR3 region is CASSPPPSRDGETQYF. DNA for the CDR3: TGTGCTAGCAGCCCCCCTCCGAGCCGGGATGGGGAGACCCAGTACTTC. The V and J genes are TRBV7-7 and TRBJ2-5; D may be TRBD2 (5 bases). The germline gives CDR1 SSHAT, CDR2 FNYEAQ (reference sequence). This CDR3 contains 16 residues.

The chain uses TRBV19 and TRBJ2-1, with 7 bases aligning to TRBD2. This CDR3 region has 14 residues. Trimming removed 5 bases from V and 5 bases from J; junction bases left unmatched: 6. The germline V gene has CDR1 LNHDA and CDR2 SQIVND (reference sequence). The CDR3 nucleotides are TGTGCCAGTAGTGGGGGACTAACCCACAATGAGCAGTTCTTC. It yields the protein CASSGGLTHNEQFF.

J is TRBJ2-3 and V is TRBV24-1, with D perhaps matching TRBD2 (5 bases). CDR1 is KGHDR, CDR2 SFDVKD, per germline. The V and J ends lost 3 bases and 1 base respectively, with 10 bases between them. The CDR3 is 15 residues long. The CDR3 coding sequence is TGTGCCACCAGTGATCCGGGGTTGGGCACAGATACGCAGTATTTT. Encoded protein: CATSDPGLGTDTQYF.

CDR3 sequence: CASRPGGTGELFF. CDR3 in DNA: TGTGCCAGCAGACCAGGGGGCACCGGGGAGCTGTTTTTT. The rearrangement joins TRBV5-6 to TRBJ2-2, with 7 bases identical to TRBD1. V lost 5 bases and J lost 4; bases outside the gene matches: 2. Germline V gene lookup returns CDR1 SGHDT and CDR2 YYEEEE. CDR3 size: 13 residues.

The J gene is TRBJ2-5, the V gene TRBV19; 13 bases match TRBD2. Trimming removed 5 bases from V and 7 bases from J; junction bases left unmatched: 10. The CDR3 is 16 amino acids. Germline CDR1 is LNHDA and CDR2 is SQIVND (reference sequence). The CDR3 DNA reads TGTGCCAGTAGTCTGCCCGGGACTAGCGGGACCGTGACCCAGTACTTC. It encodes CASSLPGTSGTVTQYF.

CDR3 bases: TGTGCCAGCAGTTTACATAGCAATCAGCCCCAGCATTTT. Translating it yields CASSLHSNQPQHF. The genes are TRBV6-2 or TRBV6-3 and TRBJ1-5; no clear D. The CDR3 is made up of 13 amino acids. Germline lookup yields CDR1 MNHEY and CDR2 SVGEGT. Trimming took off 4 bases at V and 0 bases at J, with 4 bases between the two ends.

This rearrangement joins TRBV5-1 to TRBJ1-4; 8 nucleotides match TRBD1. CDR3 length equals 16 residues. Germline-derived CDR1 and CDR2 are SGHRS and YFSETQ. Trimming at V came to 5 bases and at J to 0 bases, leaving 6 bases not matched to a gene. In DNA form, the CDR3 reads TGCGCCAGCAGGACAGGGGCGGGGGCAACTAATGAAAAACTGTTTTTT. Protein sequence: CASRTGAGATNEKLFF.

The rearrangement joins TRBV6-5 to TRBJ1-1; tentative D call: TRBD1 (6 bases). The CDR3 length is 14 residues. CDR1 and CDR2 from the germline V gene are MNHEY and SVGAGI. The V and J ends lost 7 bases and 1 base respectively, with 13 bases between them. CDR3 bases: TGTGCCAGCACCATACTGACAGGGAACACTGAAGCTTTCTTT. The encoded protein is CASTILTGNTEAFF.

This chain uses TRBV7-9 with TRBJ2-3; 10 bases match TRBD2. This CDR3 comprises 16 residues. Germline assignment: CDR1 SEHNR and CDR2 FQNEAQ (reference sequence). J lost 4 bases, V lost 0 bases, and 4 bases had no gene match. CDR3 amino acids: CASSLAPLAGADTQYF. CDR3 nucleotides: TGTGCCAGCAGCTTAGCGCCCCTAGCGGGAGCAGATACGCAGTATTTT.

The chain links TRBV7-2 to TRBJ2-1; the D gene is possibly TRBD2 (6 bases). The CDR3 contains 19 residues. Germline V CDR1 and CDR2: SGHTA, FQGNSA. Trimming pared 4 bases from V and 0 bases from J, leaving 22 bases between. The CDR3 DNA is TGTGCCAGCAGCTCCGCATTTGGCCGGGAGCGGGCCTCCTACAATGAGCAGTTCTTC. Amino acids: CASSSAFGRERASYNEQFF.

The chain links TRBV6-2 or TRBV6-3 to TRBJ1-5; TRBD1 matches at 10 bases. The CDR3 is 15 residues long. J gave up 3 bases and V 6 bases, and 5 bases lay outside the gene matches. The V gene's germline CDR1 is MNHEY and CDR2 SVGEGT. The CDR3 nucleotides are TGTGCCAGCAGCCCCGGGACAGGGGTCAATCAGCCCCAGCATTTT. Encoded protein: CASSPGTGVNQPQHF.

The gene calls are TRBV6-5 and TRBJ2-2, with TRBD2 identical over 7 bases. With V trimmed by 2 bases and J by 3 bases, 3 bases remained unmatched. The CDR3 spans 15 residues. CDR1 is MNHEY and CDR2 is SVGAGI in the germline V gene. The CDR3 loop reads CASSYVGGDTGELFF. CDR3 coding DNA: TGTGCCAGCAGTTACGTTGGGGGGGACACCGGGGAGCTGTTTTTT.

The chain combines TRBV6-2 or TRBV6-3 with TRBJ1-1; D call uncertain. The CDR3 totals 14 residues. Trimming pared 3 bases from V and 0 bases from J, leaving 8 bases between. The germline V gene encodes CDR1 MNHEY and CDR2 SVGEGT. The CDR3 is CASSYSVVNTEAFF. In DNA form, the CDR3 reads TGTGCCAGCAGTTATTCAGTCGTGAACACTGAAGCTTTCTTT.

The genes are TRBV7-2 and TRBJ1-1, with a tentative D call TRBD1 (5 bases). This CDR3 is built from 13 residues. Germline-derived CDR1 and CDR2 are SGHTA and FQGNSA. The V gene lost 6 bases and the J gene lost 3 bases, with 11 bases spanning the gap. As DNA, the CDR3 is TGTGCCAGCAGTTGGTCCAGGGACACTGAAGCTTTCTTT. It codes for CASSWSRDTEAFF.

CDR3 in amino acids: CATSDPPEDEQYF. The CDR3 DNA is TGTGCCACCAGTGATCCCCCGGAGGACGAGCAGTACTTC. The chain employs TRBV24-1 and TRBJ2-7, with a possible D match to TRBD2 (5 bases). The CDR3 loop spans 13 amino acids. V lost 3 bases, J lost 5 bases, and 10 bases lay in between. Germline V gene data show CDR1 as KGHDR and CDR2 as SFDVKD.

The rearrangement links TRBV3-1 (or the pseudogene TRBV3-2) to TRBJ1-5; D remains ambiguous. The germline CDR1 and CDR2 sequences are LGHDT and YNNKEL (reference sequence). V lost 4 bases and J 8 bases, leaving 6 bases between the germline ends. The CDR3 length is 11 residues. The CDR3: CASSPQEPQHF. As DNA, the CDR3 is TGTGCCAGCAGCCCCCAGGAGCCCCAGCATTTT.

This clone has a count of ten or more. The genes are TRBV2 and TRBJ1-1; D is unclear. V gave up 8 bases and J gave up 0 bases, with 7 bases separating them. Germline V gives CDR1 SNHLY, CDR2 FYNNEI. The CDR3 runs to 12 residues. The CDR3 region has the DNA TGTGCCAGCCGAGGTATGAACACTGAAGCTTTCTTT. Protein: CASRGMNTEAFF.

In regard to this clone: One end of the junction does not line up with germline, which may come from a read error. The DNA of the CDR3 is TGTGTCAGCAGTCCCCAGGGGTCCTACGAGCAGTACTTC. This encodes CVSSPQGSYEQYF. The chain has TRBV28 and TRBJ2-7; D may be TRBD1 (6 bases). Germline assignment: CDR1 MDHEN and CDR2 SYDVKM. The CDR3 consists of 13 residues. Combining the CDR3 with reference TRBV28 and TRBJ2-7 gives the whole variable domain DVKVTQSSRYLVKRTGEKVFLECVQDMDHENMFWYRQDPGLGLRLIYFSYDVKMKEKGDIPEGYSVSREKKERFSLILESASTNQTSMYLCVSSPQGSYEQYFGPGTRLTVT.

The chain employs TRBV7-3 and TRBJ2-5; D ambiguous. Per the germline V gene, CDR1 is SGHTA and CDR2 is FQGTGA. V lost 5 bases, J lost 1 base, and 8 bases lay in between. The length of the CDR3 is 13 residues. The CDR3 here is CASSVRVQETQYF. The CDR3 DNA sequence: TGTGCCAGCAGCGTCCGGGTCCAAGAGACCCAGTACTTC. Full variable domain (outside the CDR3, taken from reference TRBV7-3 and TRBJ2-5): GAGVSQTPSNKVTEKGKYVELRCDPISGHTALYWYRQSLGQGPEFLIYFQGTGAADDSGLPNDRFFAVRPEGSVSTLKIQRTERGDSAVYLCASSVRVQETQYFGPGTRLLVL.

V is TRBV12-3 or TRBV12-4 and J is TRBJ1-6; D is unresolved. The CDR3 totals 13 residues. V dropped 5 bases and J dropped 9 bases, with 11 bases sitting between them. Here the CDR3 reads CASSPRYGSPLHF. DNA for the CDR3: TGTGCCAGCAGTCCTCGGTATGGTTCACCCCTCCACTTT.

V usage is TRBV7-2 and J usage is TRBJ1-4; tentative D call: TRBD1 (6 bases). CDR1 and CDR2 from the germline V gene are SGHTA and FQGNSA. The CDR3 covers 13 residues. The V end lost 3 bases, the J end lost 5 bases, and 7 bases lay between the germline ends. The CDR3 DNA reads TGTGCCAGCAGCTTCGGACAGAATGAAAAACTGTTTTTT. Residues: CASSFGQNEKLFF.